A selection of T cell receptor beta chains follows, all from one sample in a study of cytomegalovirus exposure and HLA in healthy donors. The assay was immunoSEQ multiplex PCR, and TCRdb's table has in-frame clones only and misses some. The repertoire has around 140,000 clones, approximately 80% of them found once; the top ten carry 2.4%. Specimen: PBMCs. The origin of the receptors is a woman in her late teens or twenties in good health and CMV-seropositive. Both conserved end residues are part of each CDR3. The order of the fields is clone size, V gene, J gene, D gene, CDR3 DNA, CDR3 protein. A D gene is named only where the DNA matches it firmly. The size of a clone is reported for some rows only, either as once, few or many, or as a class for expanded clones.

abundance: -
v_gene: TRBV7-9
j_gene: TRBJ1-4
d_gene: -
CDR3nt: TGTGCCCTTGCTGGGGCAGGACCTCAGCAAGGCACGAATGAAAAACTGTTTTTT
CDR3aa: CALAGAGPQQGTNEKLFF

abundance: -
v_gene: TRBV6-5
j_gene: TRBJ1-5
d_gene: -
CDR3nt: TGTGCCAGCGGGAGTAGAGGGTACAATCAGCCCCAGCATTTT
CDR3aa: CASGSRGYNQPQHF

abundance: -
v_gene: TRBV10-2
j_gene: TRBJ1-1
d_gene: -
CDR3nt: TGCGCCAGCAGTGAAGAACACCGCACTGAAGCTTTCTTT
CDR3aa: CASSEEHRTEAFF

abundance: -
v_gene: TRBV18
j_gene: TRBJ2-1
d_gene: TRBD1
CDR3nt: TGTGCCAGCTCACCATCAGGGGGCCAGGGTGAGCAGTTCTTC
CDR3aa: CASSPSGGQGEQFF

abundance: -
v_gene: TRBV10-2
j_gene: TRBJ1-6
d_gene: -
CDR3nt: TGCGCCGCCGCCCTCGAGAGTTATAATTCACCCCTCCACTTT
CDR3aa: CAAALESYNSPLHF

abundance: -
v_gene: TRBV10-3
j_gene: TRBJ2-7
d_gene: TRBD1
CDR3nt: TGTGCCATCAGTCCAGGACCGGGACAGCTGGCCATTTTGGGTGGGCGGTACGAGCAGTACTTC
CDR3aa: CAISPGPGQLAILGGRYEQYF

abundance: medium-sized
v_gene: TRBV6-4
j_gene: TRBJ2-7
d_gene: -
CDR3nt: TGTGCCAGCAGTCCTGACCAGGACTCCTACGAGCAGTACTTC
CDR3aa: CASSPDQDSYEQYF

abundance: -
v_gene: TRBV7-2
j_gene: TRBJ1-1
d_gene: TRBD1
CDR3nt: TGTGCCAGCAGCCCTGGGACAGCGAACACTGAAGCTTTCTTT
CDR3aa: CASSPGTANTEAFF

abundance: -
v_gene: TRBV5-1
j_gene: TRBJ1-6
d_gene: -
CDR3nt: TGCGCCAGCAGCTTTCTCGTGGCAGATCTCAATTCACCCCTCCACTTT
CDR3aa: CASSFLVADLNSPLHF

abundance: -
v_gene: TRBV4-1
j_gene: TRBJ2-1
d_gene: -
CDR3nt: TGCGCCAGCAGCCCAAGACTGGGTGAGCAGTTCTTC
CDR3aa: CASSPRLGEQFF

abundance: once
v_gene: TRBV4-1
j_gene: TRBJ1-5
d_gene: -
CDR3nt: TGCGCCAGCAGCCAAGCACAGGGTTTTGGCCAGCCCCAGCATTTT
CDR3aa: CASSQAQGFGQPQHF

abundance: few
v_gene: TRBV7-8
j_gene: TRBJ1-1
d_gene: -
CDR3nt: TGTGCCAGCAGCTTAGAGGGGCTGGTGGTGAACACTGAAGCTTTCTTT
CDR3aa: CASSLEGLVVNTEAFF

abundance: few
v_gene: TRBV11-2
j_gene: TRBJ2-1
d_gene: -
CDR3nt: TGTGCCAGCAGCCCCCTCCCGGGGATAGGAAATGAGCAGTTCTTC
CDR3aa: CASSPLPGIGNEQFF

abundance: -
v_gene: TRBV19
j_gene: TRBJ2-7
d_gene: -
CDR3nt: TGTGCCAGTAGTATAGATCTCAGGGCCTCCTACGAGCAGTACTTC
CDR3aa: CASSIDLRASYEQYF

abundance: -
v_gene: TRBV7-9
j_gene: TRBJ2-3
d_gene: -
CDR3nt: TGTGCCAGCAGCTTAGCGGGAGCGTCAGATACGCAGTATTTT
CDR3aa: CASSLAGASDTQYF

abundance: -
v_gene: TRBV28
j_gene: TRBJ2-6
d_gene: -
CDR3nt: TGTGCCAGCAGTCCCTTGACAGACTCTGGGGCCAACGTCCTGACTTTC
CDR3aa: CASSPLTDSGANVLTF

abundance: -
v_gene: TRBV5-6
j_gene: TRBJ1-1
d_gene: -
CDR3nt: TGTGCCAGCAGCTTGGATACGGGCACTGAAGCTTTCTTT
CDR3aa: CASSLDTGTEAFF

abundance: -
v_gene: TRBV4-1
j_gene: TRBJ1-2
d_gene: -
CDR3nt: TGCGCCAGCAGCCAAGATCAGAGGAGGGTCAGCGGCTACACCTTC
CDR3aa: CASSQDQRRVSGYTF

abundance: -
v_gene: TRBV5-1
j_gene: TRBJ1-2
d_gene: -
CDR3nt: TGCGCCAGCAGCTTGGACTTTACTGGCTACACCTTC
CDR3aa: CASSLDFTGYTF

abundance: few
v_gene: TRBV6-6
j_gene: TRBJ1-3
d_gene: -
CDR3nt: TGTGCCAGCGCCGGGGGGGGAAACACCATATATTTT
CDR3aa: CASAGGGNTIYF

abundance: -
v_gene: TRBV27
j_gene: TRBJ1-1
d_gene: TRBD1
CDR3nt: TGTGCCAGCAGGGGGTCCGGGACAGCCCTTTCACTGAAAACTTTCTTT
CDR3aa: CASRGSGTALSLKTFF